The clone carrying this TCR beta chain appeared once. The same CDR3 arises from other DNA sequences in this sample as well. This entry comes from a study of blood T cell repertoires in COVID-19. The V end was cut by 3 bases, the J end by 1 base, with 6 bases between. Germline lookup yields CDR1 KGHSH and CDR2 LQKENI. This CDR3 comprises 13 residues. TCRdb's table, derived via immunoSEQ multiplex PCR, lists solely in-frame clones and lacks some. The sample lists approximately 240,000 clones, roughly 80% seen once, with roughly 20% in the top ten. The sample consisted of peripheral blood. This chain connects TRBV18 to TRBJ1-1; no definite D call. The receptor was derived from a woman of 80 years or more with active or convalescent COVID-19. In DNA, the CDR3 is TGTGCCAGCTCACCCCAGGCGAACACTGAAGCTTTCTTT. It encodes CASSPQANTEAFF.